This record covers a single T cell receptor beta chain. As yet, its antigen is unknown. Some clones are missing from TCRdb's copy, which holds only in-frame ones; the method was immunoSEQ multiplex PCR. The sample shows 61,000 or so clones, about four fifths of them seen only once. The data are from a study of OX40 agonist ivuxolimab in advanced cancers. About the study: The patients' treatment was ivuxolimab, an agonistic anti-OX40 (CD134) antibody.

General study findings and limits: CD8+ T cells showed, on average, more clonal expansion than CD4+ cells.

With 2 bases clipped from V and 5 bases from J, the junction kept 7 bases outside the gene matches. Germline V gene sequence: CDR1 SGHRS, CDR2 YFSETQ. This CDR3 is 15 amino acids long. The chain uses TRBV5-1 and TRBJ2-5, with 9 bases lining up with TRBD2. The sequenced sample was CD4+ or CD8+ T cells sorted from blood, obtained in a trial of the OX40 agonist ivuxolimab. This sequence originates from an adult with an advanced solid tumor such as melanoma, head and neck, liver or kidney cancer. CDR3 nucleotide sequence: TGCGCCAGCAGCTTAGCCCTAGCGGGGAGGGAGACCCAGTACTTC. Translating gives CASSLALAGRETQYF.